One and the same sample provided the 24 T cell receptor beta chains below, sequenced in a study of T-cell memory formation after mild COVID-19. TCRdb re-analysed the 5' RACE reads in MiXCR, keeping a single row per CDR3 protein. The repertoire has about 560,000 distinct CDR3 sequences, approximately 15% of them found once; the top ten carry about 8.1%. The sample consisted of PBMCs or a T cell subset sorted from them (not recorded which). The receptor source for this set is an adult woman who had mild COVID-19 (a few samples of this study predate the infection). Cell type and time point are not known.

This clonotype was recorded a few times. The genes are TRBV2 and TRBJ1-2, with 9 nucleotides matching TRBD1. CDR1 is SNHLY and CDR2 is FYNNEI in the germline V gene. J was trimmed by 8 bases and V by 4 bases; bases with no gene match: 14. This CDR3 is 16 amino acids long. In DNA form, the CDR3 reads TGTGCCAGCAGTGGGGAAACCATACAGGGGGCAGGCGGCTACACCTTC. Protein product: CASSGETIQGAGGYTF.

The chain couples TRBV29-1 to TRBJ1-1; D gene ambiguous. V gave up 5 bases and J gave up 5 bases, with 15 bases separating them. Looked up from germline, CDR1 is SQVTM and CDR2 is ANQGSEA. The CDR3 is made up of 13 amino acids. The CDR3 bases are TGCAGCGTTATTCCCGCCGAAGGGACTGAAGCTTTCTTT. Protein product: CSVIPAEGTEAFF.

This clonotype was counted a few times. The genes are TRBV5-1 and TRBJ1-5, with D tentatively TRBD1 (5 bases). Trimming stripped 0 bases from V and 3 bases from J, with 10 bases between. Germline V CDR1 and CDR2: SGHRS, YFSETQ. This CDR3 spans 15 amino acids. Written as DNA, the CDR3 is TGCGCCAGCAGCTTGGCGGGACGGGACAATCAGCCCCAGCATTTT. Amino acids: CASSLAGRDNQPQHF.

The table lists this clonotype with a few counts. The chain employs TRBV10-3 and TRBJ1-2; D perhaps matches TRBD1 (6 bases). Germline loops: CDR1 ENHRY, CDR2 SYGVKD. The CDR3 consists of 16 residues. Deletions cut 4 bases from V and 0 bases from J, with 15 bases between. The CDR3 loop reads CAISGYGQSSNYGYTF. The CDR3 nucleotides are TGTGCCATCAGTGGCTACGGACAGTCCTCTAACTATGGCTACACCTTC.

This clonotype was detected only a few times. The chain combines TRBV7-3 with TRBJ2-7; a weak D match, TRBD2 (5 bases). Per germline, CDR1 SGHTA and CDR2 FQGTGA. Between the trimmed V and J ends, which lost 4 bases and 6 bases, there was a span of 13 bases. The CDR3 is 13 amino acids. CDR3 in DNA: TGTGCCAGCAGCTCCACCACTAGTAGCGAGCAGTACTTC. Its translation: CASSSTTSSEQYF.

The gene calls are TRBV7-2 and TRBJ2-3, with no clear D. V shed 5 bases and J shed 2 bases, with 11 bases lying between them. The germline gives CDR1 SGHTA, CDR2 FQGNSA. The CDR3 runs to 14 residues. CDR3 sequence (DNA): TGTGCCAGCAGCCCCCCACCCACCACAGATACGCAGTATTTT. It encodes CASSPPPTTDTQYF.

This sequence joins TRBV20-1 and TRBJ2-4, with D perhaps TRBD1 or TRBD2 (5 bases each). CDR1 is DFQATT and CDR2 is SNEGSKA in the germline V gene (reference sequence). The CDR3 has 14 residues. With 0 bases removed from V and 6 bases from J, the gap between germline ends came to 12 bases. The CDR3: CSARDSRAGNIQYF. The CDR3 region has the DNA TGCAGTGCTAGAGATTCCAGGGCGGGAAACATTCAGTACTTC.

The J gene is TRBJ2-6, the V gene TRBV3-1, with TRBD2 as a possible D gene (6 bases). There are 13 residues in the CDR3. Deletions cut 4 bases from V and 11 bases from J, with 12 bases between. Germline CDR1 reads LGHDT; CDR2 reads YNNKEL (reference sequence). CDR3 sequence reads: CASSRGTPHVLTF. CDR3 in DNA: TGTGCCAGCAGCCGAGGGACTCCTCACGTCCTGACTTTC.

This clonotype was counted a few times. The chain joins TRBV9 to TRBJ2-7; D possibly uses TRBD1 or TRBD2 (5 bases each). This CDR3 contains 16 residues. Germline CDR1 is SGDLS and CDR2 is YYNGEE. The germline V and J ends were trimmed by 0 bases and 4 bases, with 17 bases remaining between them. CDR3 in amino acids: CASSVGGADYVYEQYF. CDR3 DNA: TGTGCCAGCAGCGTAGGAGGGGCAGACTATGTGTACGAGCAGTACTTC.

The V gene is TRBV5-6, the J gene TRBJ1-2; no clear D. V lost 5 bases, J lost 5 bases, and 19 bases lay in between. The germline V gene has CDR1 SGHDT and CDR2 YYEEEE. The CDR3 is made up of 15 amino acids. The CDR3 bases are TGTGCCAGCAGTTTCCGGACGACGTCCTATTATGGCTACACCTTC. Amino acids: CASSFRTTSYYGYTF. The variable domain in full, with the rest retrieved from reference TRBV5-6 and TRBJ1-2, is DAGVTQSPTHLIKTRGQQVTLRCSPKSGHDTVSWYQQALGQGPQFIFQYYEEEERQRGNFPDRFSGHQFPNYSSELNVNALLLGDSALYLCASSFRTTSYYGYTFGSGTRLTVV.

The chain links TRBV6-6 to TRBJ2-3, with 7 bases identical to TRBD1. Unmatched junction bases numbered 9, after V lost 11 bases and J lost 1 base. Germline V gene lookup returns CDR1 MNHNY and CDR2 SVGAGI (reference sequence). The CDR3 is made up of 14 amino acids. CDR3 coding DNA: TGTGCCGGAAGGGACAGCGGCCGCACAGATACGCAGTATTTT. Its translation is CAGRDSGRTDTQYF.

The sample holds a few counts of this clonotype. This chain connects TRBV25-1 to TRBJ2-3; TRBD2 matches at 8 bases. The CDR3 totals 16 residues. The junction had 11 bases not matched to a gene; V was cut back by 4 bases and J by 5 bases. Germline assignment: CDR1 MGHDK and CDR2 SYGVNS. This chain's CDR3 is CASSVRGLAVGDTQYF. In DNA, the CDR3 is TGTGCCAGCAGTGTCAGAGGACTAGCCGTGGGAGATACGCAGTATTTT.

The chain uses TRBV9 and TRBJ2-3; 8 bases fit TRBD1. The CDR3 runs 16 residues. Germline V lookup: CDR1 SGDLS, CDR2 YYNGEE. The ends lost 3 bases at V and 6 bases at J; junction bases unmatched: 12. DNA of the CDR3: TGTGCCAGCAGCGACAACCCGAGGACAGGGAAGGATACGCAGTATTTT. This encodes CASSDNPRTGKDTQYF.

This clonotype was seen a handful of times. The chain carries TRBV29-1 and TRBJ2-2, with D possibly being TRBD1 (6 bases). Germline values: CDR1 SQVTM, CDR2 ANQGSEA. This CDR3 has 16 residues. The V gene lost 4 bases and the J gene lost 3 bases, with 18 bases spanning the gap. CDR3 coding DNA: TGCAGCGTTGTTCAGATTTCGGCAGGGGACACCGGGGAGCTGTTTTTT. Translating gives CSVVQISAGDTGELFF.

In its sample, this clonotype was seen many times. The chain employs TRBV5-1 and TRBJ2-5; 12 bases are shared with TRBD2. The V gene's germline CDR1 is SGHRS and CDR2 YFSETQ. V shed 3 bases, J shed 0 bases, and the junction held 3 bases outside the gene matches. The length of the CDR3 is 16 residues. The CDR3, as DNA: TGCGCCAGCAGCTGGAGACTAGCGGGGGACCAAGAGACCCAGTACTTC. This sequence encodes CASSWRLAGDQETQYF.

V and J are TRBV12-3 or TRBV12-4 and TRBJ1-2; D gene uncertain. Trimming stripped 4 bases from V and 8 bases from J, with 29 bases between. The CDR3 consists of 18 residues. As DNA, the CDR3 is TGTGCCAGCAGTTCGGCCCTAGGCAGGATCGGCAGGCTTCAGGGCTACACCTTC. Protein: CASSSALGRIGRLQGYTF.

This clonotype came up many times. The gene calls are TRBV4-1 and TRBJ2-1; D perhaps matches TRBD1 (6 bases). The germline CDR1 and CDR2 sequences are MGHRA and YSYEKL. The CDR3 is 13 amino acids. The germline V and J ends were trimmed by 3 bases and 9 bases, with 12 bases remaining between them. The CDR3 bases are TGCGCCAGCAGCCAGTTTCAAGGGGGTGAGCAGTTCTTC. This sequence encodes CASSQFQGGEQFF.

This clonotype has at least ten counts. This chain joins TRBV10-3 and TRBJ2-5; TRBD2 might be the D (6 bases). The length of the CDR3 is 14 residues. The V gene lost 5 bases and the J gene lost 2 bases, with 12 bases spanning the gap. Germline V gene lookup returns CDR1 ENHRY and CDR2 SYGVKD. The CDR3 DNA is TGTGCCATCAGTAATCCGGGACTTCAAGAGACCCAGTACTTC. Translation: CAISNPGLQETQYF.

This clonotype has just a few counts. The chain couples TRBV12-3 or TRBV12-4 to TRBJ1-2; D is unresolved. V lost 5 bases, J lost 11 bases, and 27 bases lay in between. This CDR3 comprises 16 residues. DNA of the CDR3: TGTGCCAGCAGTCCTGATCCCTCACTTCACACAGTCTTTTACACCTTC. Its protein product is CASSPDPSLHTVFYTF.

The sample holds many counts of this clonotype. This chain uses TRBV7-6 with TRBJ2-1; 9 positions match TRBD2. V was clipped by 4 bases and J by 8 bases; unmatched bases: 12. The CDR3 runs 16 residues. Germline V gene sequence: CDR1 SGHVS, CDR2 FNYEAQ. CDR3: CASSSVGLAYSDEQFF. The CDR3 DNA is TGTGCCAGCAGCTCCGTTGGACTAGCGTATTCGGATGAGCAGTTCTTC.

This clonotype came up a few times. Relative to the germline gene, one junction end is altered; a read error may explain this. V and J are TRBV3-1 and TRBJ2-7; 10 bases are a match to TRBD2. The CDR3 consists of 15 residues. Germline V lookup: CDR1 LGHDT, CDR2 YNNKEL (reference sequence). The CDR3 DNA is TGTGCCAGCAGCCCCCGGACTAGCGGAATTTACGGGCAGTACTTC. This gives the protein CASSPRTSGIYGQYF.

This clonotype was seen only once. The rearrangement links TRBV24-1 to TRBJ2-7, with D possibly being TRBD1 (6 bases). Germline CDR1 KGHDR, CDR2 SFDVKD. Trimming stripped 5 bases from V and 3 bases from J, with 10 bases between. This CDR3 region has 13 residues. For the CDR3, the DNA is TGTGCCACCAGTGCAGGGGCGCGCTACGAGCAGTACTTC. Its protein is CATSAGARYEQYF.

This clonotype has only a few counts. The chain is built from TRBV12-3 or TRBV12-4 and TRBJ2-2; the D is unclear. This CDR3 is 16 amino acids long. The V end lost 5 bases, the J end lost 4 bases, and 17 bases lay between the germline ends. CDR3 bases: TGTGCCAGCAGTCAGAGAAAAGGGCCGGCCACCGGGGAGCTGTTTTTT. Its translation: CASSQRKGPATGELFF.

Only a few counts were recorded for this clonotype. V gene TRBV11-2 combines with J gene TRBJ1-3; D not resolved. The CDR3 sequence is 14 residues long. Germline CDR1 SGHAT, CDR2 FQNNGV. Trimming stripped 5 bases from V and 9 bases from J, with 17 bases between. The CDR3 DNA follows: TGTGCCAGCAGCCTGGGCAGTCTGCGCGGCACCATATATTTT. It translates to CASSLGSLRGTIYF.